The subject of this entry is one TCR beta chain. Its target is not known. The sample is drawn from a study of monozygotic twins with inflammatory bowel disease. Via template switching, UMIs carrying a 6-nucleotide sample barcode were introduced. TCRdb re-called the 5' RACE reads and gives one entry per CDR3 protein, without DNA. The table counts some 330,000 distinct CDR3 sequences; roughly 5.2% lies in the top ten. Germline CDR1 and CDR2: SGHTA and FQGNSA. The CDR3 covers 12 residues. General study results and limits: Patients with IBD had less TCRbeta diversity (inverse Simpson) than their healthy co-twins.

Source material: blood. The gene calls are TRBV7-2 and TRBJ2-5. This TCR was sampled from a human donor with ulcerative colitis or Crohn's disease, or a healthy co-twin of an affected twin (not recorded which). This CDR3 is CASSFHTETQYF. The whole variable domain, filled in from reference TRBV7-2 and TRBJ2-5, reads GAGVSQSPSNKVTEKGKDVELRCDPISGHTALYWYRQSLGQGLEFLIYFQGNSAPDKSGLPSDRFSAERTGGSVSTLTIQRTQQEDSAVYLCASSFHTETQYFGPGTRLLVL.